This entry describes one T cell receptor (beta chain). This specimen comes from a study of blood T cell repertoires in COVID-19. The overall study: Acute and convalescent COVID-19 samples came from the United States, Italy and Spain. PBMCs, B-cell-depleted T cells, or T cells were the source of the cDNA or gDNA that made up the material.

As processed by the authors: For nucleated cells, counts were estimated from reference gene primer amplification. The assay was immunoSEQ multiplex PCR, and TCRdb's table has in-frame clones only and misses some. V and J calls and clone size are as listed in that table; D and trimming were resolved from the DNA. The data show 150,000 to 200,000 clones, roughly 84% seen once. Trimming left V 3 bases short and J 3 bases short, with 6 bases between. The germline V gene encodes CDR1 MRHNA and CDR2 SNTAGT. This CDR3 has 13 residues. This sequence originates from a man younger than 30 with active or convalescent COVID-19. Sequencing used peripheral blood. The rearrangement joins TRBV6-4 to TRBJ1-5; D gene uncertain. CDR3: CASSETDNQPQHF. The CDR3 nucleotides read TGTGCCAGCAGTGAAACAGACAATCAGCCCCAGCATTTT.